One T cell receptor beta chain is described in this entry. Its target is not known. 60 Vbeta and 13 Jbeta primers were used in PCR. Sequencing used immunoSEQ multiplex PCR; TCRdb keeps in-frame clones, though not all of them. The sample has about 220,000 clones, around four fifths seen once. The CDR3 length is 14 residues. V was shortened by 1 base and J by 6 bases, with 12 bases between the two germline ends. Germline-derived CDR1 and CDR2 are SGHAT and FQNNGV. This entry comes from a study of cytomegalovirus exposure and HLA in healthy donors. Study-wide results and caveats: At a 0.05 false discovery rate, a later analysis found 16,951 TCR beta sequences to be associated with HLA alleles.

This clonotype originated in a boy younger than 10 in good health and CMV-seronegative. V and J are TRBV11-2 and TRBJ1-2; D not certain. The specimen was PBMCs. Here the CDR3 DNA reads TGTGCCAGCAGCTTAGGGGTTGGGGAGCATGGCTACACCTTC. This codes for CASSLGVGEHGYTF.